This entry lists 20 T cell receptor beta chains sequenced from one sample in a study of T cells in Graves' hyperthyroidism and ophthalmopathy. The CDR3 regions of TCR beta were amplified from RNA transcripts. Carried out on the TCR CDR3, a first-round RT-PCR used the HTBI primer set. Via MiXCR, TCRdb re-called the multiplex PCR reads, giving one row per CDR3 protein. The table records some 270,000 distinct CDR3 sequences, over 20% of them present only once. The source material was blood. The source is a woman in her thirties or forties with Graves' ophthalmopathy.

This clonotype was seen many times. The chain has TRBV6-1 and TRBJ1-2; no reliable D call. Germline V gives CDR1 MNHNS, CDR2 SASEGT. Trimming removed 10 bases at V and 7 bases at J, with 10 bases between. The CDR3 runs 10 residues. The CDR3 nucleotides read TGTGCCACCGTTTCTGGTGGCTACACCTTC. The encoded protein is CATVSGGYTF.

The rearrangement links TRBV29-1 to TRBJ2-7; D remains ambiguous. Germline V lookup: CDR1 SQVTM, CDR2 ANQGSEA. V shed 1 base and J shed 5 bases, with 9 bases lying between them. There are 12 residues in the CDR3. The CDR3 reads CSVEALSHEQYF. CDR3 sequence (DNA): TGCAGCGTTGAAGCCCTATCCCACGAGCAGTACTTC.

This clonotype was seen ten or more times. The genes are TRBV20-1 and TRBJ2-7, with D perhaps TRBD1 (6 bases). The CDR3 runs 15 residues. Germline V CDR1 and CDR2: DFQATT, SNEGSKA (reference sequence). The V end lost 3 bases, the J end lost 0 bases, and 15 bases lay between the germline ends. CDR3 coding DNA: TGCAGTGCTAGCGACCCAGGGGTAATCTCCTACGAGCAGTACTTC. This gives the protein CSASDPGVISYEQYF.

This clonotype was seen ten or more times. The chain combines TRBV12-3 or TRBV12-4 with TRBJ1-1; D perhaps matches TRBD1 (5 bases). The germline V and J ends were trimmed by 6 bases and 5 bases, with 19 bases remaining between them. The CDR3 is 15 residues long. CDR3 sequence reads: CASRPPGGGGTEAFF. The CDR3 region has the DNA TGTGCCAGCAGACCACCGGGGGGGGGTGGTACTGAAGCTTTCTTT.

This clonotype was recorded many times. An end of the junction differs from the germline gene, which may be a read error. This chain joins TRBV15 and TRBJ1-1; weak D call: TRBD1 (6 bases). Per germline, CDR1 LNHNV and CDR2 YYDKDF (reference sequence). This CDR3 contains 13 residues. The CDR3 region is CTTSTGRWTEAFF. The CDR3 DNA reads as TGTACCACCAGTACAGGGCGGTGGACTGAAGCTTTCTTT.

On this clonotype: Sequence at one end of the junction differs from germline and may be a read error. This rearrangement joins TRBV7-9 to TRBJ2-5; perhaps TRBD2 as D (6 bases). The germline gives CDR1 SEHNR, CDR2 FQNEAQ (reference sequence). The CDR3 length is 16 residues. The CDR3 DNA sequence: TGTGGCAGCAGCCCTCAGAGACTAGTTAATTATGAGACCCAGTACTTC. Its protein is CGSSPQRLVNYETQYF.

This sequence joins TRBV27 and TRBJ2-5; TRBD1 is a possible D gene (6 bases). This CDR3 has 13 amino acids. Germline values: CDR1 MNHEY, CDR2 SMNVEV (reference sequence). Trimming took off 4 bases at V and 5 bases at J, with 11 bases between the two ends. The CDR3 region is CASSYTGMETQYF. In nucleotides, the CDR3 is TGTGCCAGCAGTTACACAGGGATGGAGACCCAGTACTTC.

This clonotype was seen many times. V usage is TRBV30 and J usage is TRBJ2-7; 9 nucleotides line up with TRBD1. The CDR3 extends over 13 amino acids. CDR1 is GTSNPN and CDR2 is SVGIG in the germline V gene (reference sequence). V lost 2 bases and J lost 5; bases outside the gene matches: 4. The DNA of the CDR3 is TGTGCCTGGAGTTGGGGACAGGGCGACGAGCAGTACTTC. It translates to CAWSWGQGDEQYF.

The chain carries TRBV11-1 and TRBJ2-7; D is ambiguous. V was shortened by 1 base and J by 2 bases, with 12 bases between the two germline ends. Germline V gene sequence: CDR1 SGHAT, CDR2 FQDESV (reference sequence). The CDR3 covers 15 residues. The CDR3 bases are TGTGCCAGCAGCTTAGGGGCACATAAAGCCTACGAGCAGTACTTC. This encodes CASSLGAHKAYEQYF.

The chain employs TRBV12-3 or TRBV12-4 and TRBJ1-5; D perhaps matches TRBD1 (5 bases). V was shortened by 6 bases and J by 7 bases, with 16 bases between the two germline ends. The CDR3 loop spans 14 amino acids. The CDR3 sequence: CASRSGGENQPQHF. Here the CDR3 DNA reads TGTGCCAGCAGATCTGGAGGGGAAAACCAGCCCCAGCATTTT.

This clonotype was detected many times. A much larger clone is a single base away; this may be a read error. The V gene is TRBV12-3 or TRBV12-4, the J gene TRBJ1-1; the D is unclear. The length of the CDR3 is 13 residues. CDR3: CANSLEWATEAFF. The CDR3 DNA sequence: TGTGCCAACAGTTTAGAGTGGGCCACTGAAGCTTTCTTT.

This clonotype was found many times. V is TRBV19 and J is TRBJ2-5; unclear D gene. Trimming took off 5 bases at V and 5 bases at J, with 18 bases between the two ends. There are 15 residues in the CDR3. Germline V CDR1 and CDR2: LNHDA, SQIVND (reference sequence). CDR3 sequence reads: CASSPTPGLRETQYF. The CDR3, as DNA: TGTGCCAGTAGTCCCACCCCTGGGTTGCGGGAGACCCAGTACTTC.

This clonotype was detected ten times or more. The chain uses TRBV24-1 and TRBJ2-6; D is undetermined. The CDR3 sequence is 15 residues long. Germline CDR1 is KGHDR and CDR2 is SFDVKD. Between the trimmed V and J ends, which lost 5 bases and 2 bases, there was a span of 9 bases. The CDR3 nucleotides read TGTGCCACCAGTGTTGGAGTAACTGGGGCCAACGTCCTGACTTTC. Translated: CATSVGVTGANVLTF.

In this sample, this clonotype turned up many times. V is TRBV24-1 and J is TRBJ2-2; perhaps TRBD1 as D (5 bases). V was clipped by 3 bases and J by 8 bases, with 18 bases between them. Germline V gives CDR1 KGHDR, CDR2 SFDVKD. The CDR3 spans 16 residues. CDR3: CATSDPRTIPPGELFF. The DNA for the CDR3 is TGTGCCACCAGTGATCCACGGACAATTCCTCCAGGGGAGCTGTTTTTT.

This clonotype was seen repeatedly, ten times or more. J is TRBJ2-7 and V is TRBV7-8; D may correspond to TRBD1 or TRBD2 (5 bases each). CDR1 is SGHVS and CDR2 is FQNEAQ in the germline V gene. V gave up 6 bases and J gave up 3 bases, with 12 bases separating them. The CDR3 runs to 13 residues. The CDR3 sequence is CASRLGDGYEQYF. For the CDR3, the DNA is TGTGCCAGCAGGCTAGGGGACGGCTACGAGCAGTACTTC. Combining the CDR3 with reference TRBV7-8 and TRBJ2-7 gives the whole variable domain GAGVSQSPRYKVAKRGQDVALRCDPISGHVSLFWYQQALGQGPEFLTYFQNEAQLDKSGLPSDRFFAERPEGSVSTLKIQRTQQEDSAVYLCASRLGDGYEQYFGPGTRLTVT.

This clonotype was detected only a few times. J is TRBJ2-7 and V is TRBV28, with 7 bases identical to TRBD2. V dropped 6 bases and J dropped 4; count of bases not matched to a gene: 9. The CDR3 runs 14 residues. CDR1 and CDR2 (germline): MDHEN, SYDVKM. The CDR3 DNA is TGTGCCAGCAGCTTAAGCGGGGAGCGGTACGAGCAGTACTTC. Its translation: CASSLSGERYEQYF.

The rearrangement uses TRBV11-2 and TRBJ1-1, with 8 positions matching TRBD1. Germline trimming cut 5 bases from V and 4 bases from J; bases unmatched to any gene: 12. Germline V gives CDR1 SGHAT, CDR2 FQNNGV. The CDR3 extends over 16 amino acids. The CDR3 here is CASSPWGGRGLTEAFF. The CDR3 coding sequence is TGTGCCAGCAGCCCTTGGGGGGGCAGGGGGCTCACTGAAGCTTTCTTT. The full variable domain, completed using reference TRBV11-2 and TRBJ1-1, is EAGVAQSPRYKIIEKRQSVAFWCNPISGHATLYWYQQILGQGPKLLIQFQNNGVVDDSQLPKDRFSAERLKGVDSTLKIQPAKLEDSAVYLCASSPWGGRGLTEAFFGQGTRLTVV.

A few counts support this clonotype. The rearrangement joins TRBV7-6 to TRBJ2-2; no clear D. The length of the CDR3 is 14 residues. Germline V CDR1 and CDR2: SGHVS, FNYEAQ. Trimming stripped 5 bases from V and 6 bases from J, with 13 bases between. CDR3 region: CASSVTVGAGELFF. For the CDR3, the DNA is TGTGCCAGCAGCGTAACGGTTGGGGCCGGGGAGCTGTTTTTT.

In its sample, this clonotype was seen many times. CDR3: CATSKGLAGGGDTQYF. DNA for the CDR3: TGTGCCACCAGCAAGGGACTAGCGGGAGGAGGGGATACGCAGTATTTT. The chain couples TRBV15 to TRBJ2-3; TRBD2 matches at 15 bases. J lost 6 bases, V lost 4 bases, and 5 bases had no gene match. Germline CDR1 and CDR2: LNHNV and YYDKDF (reference sequence). CDR3 length: 16 residues. The full variable domain, with the rest looked up from reference TRBV15 and TRBJ2-3, is DAMVIQNPRYQVTQFGKPVTLSCSQTLNHNVMYWYQQKSSQAPKLLFHYYDKDFNNEADTPDNFQSRRPNTSFCFLDIRSPGLGDTAMYLCATSKGLAGGGDTQYFGPGTRLTVL.

This chain links TRBV18 with TRBJ2-5; a possible D gene is TRBD1 (6 bases). This CDR3 is 16 amino acids long. V lost 0 bases and J 0 bases, leaving 11 bases between the germline ends. Germline-derived CDR1 and CDR2 are KGHSH and LQKENI. The chain's CDR3 is CASSPPNRANQETQYF. In nucleotides, the CDR3 is TGTGCCAGCTCACCACCGAACAGGGCCAACCAAGAGACCCAGTACTTC.